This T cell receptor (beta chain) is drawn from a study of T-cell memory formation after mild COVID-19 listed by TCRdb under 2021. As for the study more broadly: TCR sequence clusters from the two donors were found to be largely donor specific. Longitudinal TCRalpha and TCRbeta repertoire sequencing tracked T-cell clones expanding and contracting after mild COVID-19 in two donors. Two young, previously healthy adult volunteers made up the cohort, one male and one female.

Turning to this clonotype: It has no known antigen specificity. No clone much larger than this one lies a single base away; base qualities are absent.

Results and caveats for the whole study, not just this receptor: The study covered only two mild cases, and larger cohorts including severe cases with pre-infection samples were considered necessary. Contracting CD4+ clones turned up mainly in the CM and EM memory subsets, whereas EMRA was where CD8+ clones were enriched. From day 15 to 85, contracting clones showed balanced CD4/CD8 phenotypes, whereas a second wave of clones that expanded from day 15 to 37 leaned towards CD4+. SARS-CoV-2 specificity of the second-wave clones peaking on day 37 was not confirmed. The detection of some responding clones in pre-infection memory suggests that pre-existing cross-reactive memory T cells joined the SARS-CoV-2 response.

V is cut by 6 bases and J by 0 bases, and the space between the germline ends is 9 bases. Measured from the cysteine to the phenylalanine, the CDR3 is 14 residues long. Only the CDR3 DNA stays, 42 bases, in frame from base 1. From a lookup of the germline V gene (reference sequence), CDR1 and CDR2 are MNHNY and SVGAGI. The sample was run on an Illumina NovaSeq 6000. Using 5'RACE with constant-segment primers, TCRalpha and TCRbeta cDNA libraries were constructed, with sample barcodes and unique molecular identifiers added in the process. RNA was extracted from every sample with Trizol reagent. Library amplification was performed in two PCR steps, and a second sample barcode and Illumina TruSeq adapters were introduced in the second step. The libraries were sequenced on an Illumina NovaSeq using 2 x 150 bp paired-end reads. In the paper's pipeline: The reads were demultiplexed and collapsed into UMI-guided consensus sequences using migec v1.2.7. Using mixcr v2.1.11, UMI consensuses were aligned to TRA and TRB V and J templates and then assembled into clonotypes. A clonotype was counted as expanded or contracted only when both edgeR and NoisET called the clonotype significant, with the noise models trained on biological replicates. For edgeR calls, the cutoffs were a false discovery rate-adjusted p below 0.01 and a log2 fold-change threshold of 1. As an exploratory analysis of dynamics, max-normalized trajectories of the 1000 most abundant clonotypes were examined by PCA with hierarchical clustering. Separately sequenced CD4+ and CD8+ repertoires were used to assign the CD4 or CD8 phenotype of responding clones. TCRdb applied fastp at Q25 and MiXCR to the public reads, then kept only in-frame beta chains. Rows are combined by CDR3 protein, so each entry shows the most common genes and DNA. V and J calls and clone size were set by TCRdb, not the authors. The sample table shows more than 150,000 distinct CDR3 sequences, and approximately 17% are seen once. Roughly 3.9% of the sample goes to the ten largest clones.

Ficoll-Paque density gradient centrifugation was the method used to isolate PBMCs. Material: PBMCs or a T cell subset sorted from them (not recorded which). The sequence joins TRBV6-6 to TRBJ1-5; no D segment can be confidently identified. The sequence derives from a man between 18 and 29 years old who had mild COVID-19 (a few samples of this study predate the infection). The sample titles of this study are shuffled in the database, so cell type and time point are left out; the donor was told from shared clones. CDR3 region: CASSLGYSNQPQHF. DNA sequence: TGTGCCAGCAGCCTGGGATATAGCAATCAGCCCCAGCATTTT.